What follows is one T cell receptor (beta chain) and its context. Its target is unknown. This table comes from immunoSEQ multiplex PCR, and its TCRdb copy is limited to in-frame clones, with some not included. The table records about 94,000 clones, roughly 90% of them present only once. These data originate in a study of a mutant IDH1 vaccine in newly diagnosed glioma. Whole-study context: Week 35 brought visit V12, which was followed by visit V13 at week 47. Study-wide results and caveats: Detectable vaccine-induced immune responses arose in roughly 93% of patients.

As for time point: week 47, end of study. Vaccine doses each comprised 300 ug of mutant IDH1 20-mer peptide, with topical imiquimod. The specimen comprised PBMCs, sampled from a glioma patient whose treatment included an IDH1 peptide vaccine. The TCR comes from a woman in her forties or fifties with glioma.

The CDR3 here is CASSSGSHYGYTF. CDR3 coding DNA: TGTGCCAGCAGTTCAGGGTCCCACTATGGCTACACCTTC. V is TRBV6-6 and J is TRBJ1-2, with D possibly TRBD1 on 5 matching bases. Germline assignment: CDR1 MNHNY and CDR2 SVGAGI (reference sequence). The CDR3 loop spans 13 amino acids. V gave up 4 bases and J gave up 3 bases, with 9 bases separating them.